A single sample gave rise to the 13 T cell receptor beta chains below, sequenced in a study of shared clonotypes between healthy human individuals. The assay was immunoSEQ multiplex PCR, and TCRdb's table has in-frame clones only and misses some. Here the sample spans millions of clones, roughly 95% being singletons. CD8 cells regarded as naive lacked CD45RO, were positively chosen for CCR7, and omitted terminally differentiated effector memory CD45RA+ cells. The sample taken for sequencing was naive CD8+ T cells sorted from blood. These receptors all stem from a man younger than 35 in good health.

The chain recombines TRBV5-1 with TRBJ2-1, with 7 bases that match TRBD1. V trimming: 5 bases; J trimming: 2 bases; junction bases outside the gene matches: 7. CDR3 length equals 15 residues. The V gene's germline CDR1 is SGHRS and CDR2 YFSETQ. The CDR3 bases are TGCGCCAGCAGACAGGAACAGGGGACCTACAATGAGCAGTTCTTC. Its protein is CASRQEQGTYNEQFF. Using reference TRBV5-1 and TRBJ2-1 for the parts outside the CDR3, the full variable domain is KAGVTQTPRYLIKTRGQQVTLSCSPISGHRSVSWYQQTPGQGLQFLFEYFSETQRNKGNFPGRFSGRQFSNSRSEMNVSTLELGDSALYLCASRQEQGTYNEQFFGPGTRLTVL.

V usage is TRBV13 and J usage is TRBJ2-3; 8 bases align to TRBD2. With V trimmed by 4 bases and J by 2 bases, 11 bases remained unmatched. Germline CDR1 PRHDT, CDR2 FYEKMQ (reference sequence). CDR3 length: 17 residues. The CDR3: CASSSTSGPNPTDTQYF. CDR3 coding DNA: TGTGCCAGCAGCTCTACTAGCGGTCCGAATCCCACAGATACGCAGTATTTT.

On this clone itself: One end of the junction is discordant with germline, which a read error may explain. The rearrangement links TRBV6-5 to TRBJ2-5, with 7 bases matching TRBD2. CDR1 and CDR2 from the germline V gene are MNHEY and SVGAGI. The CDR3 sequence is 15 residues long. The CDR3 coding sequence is TGTGCCAGCAATTACTCCTTGGGAGGGTTGGAGACCCAGTACTTC. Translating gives CASNYSLGGLETQYF.

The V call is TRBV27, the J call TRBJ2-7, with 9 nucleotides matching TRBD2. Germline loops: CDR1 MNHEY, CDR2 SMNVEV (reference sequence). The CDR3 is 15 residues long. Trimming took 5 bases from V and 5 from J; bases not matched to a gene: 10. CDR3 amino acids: CASSPVAGVEDEQYF. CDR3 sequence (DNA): TGTGCCAGCAGTCCCGTAGCGGGAGTGGAAGACGAGCAGTACTTC.

The CDR3: CASSLGTGTAETQYF. The CDR3 DNA is TGTGCCAGCAGCCTGGGGACAGGGACGGCAGAGACCCAGTACTTC. This sequence joins TRBV7-2 and TRBJ2-5, with TRBD1 matching 9 bases. Germline V gene sequence: CDR1 SGHTA, CDR2 FQGNSA. CDR3 length: 15 residues. The ends lost 5 bases at V and 4 bases at J; junction bases unmatched: 8.

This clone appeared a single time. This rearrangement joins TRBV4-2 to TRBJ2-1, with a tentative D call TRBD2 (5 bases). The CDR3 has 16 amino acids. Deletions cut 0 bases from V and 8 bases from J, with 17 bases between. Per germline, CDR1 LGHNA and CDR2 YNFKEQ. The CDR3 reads CASSQDTGWVIDEQFF. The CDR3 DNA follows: TGTGCCAGCAGCCAAGATACGGGATGGGTGATAGATGAGCAGTTCTTC.

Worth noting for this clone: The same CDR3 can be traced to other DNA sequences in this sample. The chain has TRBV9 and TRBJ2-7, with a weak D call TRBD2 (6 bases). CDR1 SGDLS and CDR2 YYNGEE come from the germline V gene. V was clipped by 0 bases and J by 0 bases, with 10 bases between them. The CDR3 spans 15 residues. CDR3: CASSVGGASSYEQYF. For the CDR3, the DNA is TGTGCCAGCAGCGTAGGCGGGGCTAGCTCCTACGAGCAGTACTTC.

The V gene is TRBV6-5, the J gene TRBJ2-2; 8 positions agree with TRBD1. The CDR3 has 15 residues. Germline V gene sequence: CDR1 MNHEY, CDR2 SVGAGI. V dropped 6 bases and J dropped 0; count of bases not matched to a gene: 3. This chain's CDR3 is CASRDRGTNTGELFF. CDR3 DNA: TGTGCCAGCAGAGACAGGGGCACGAACACCGGGGAGCTGTTTTTT.

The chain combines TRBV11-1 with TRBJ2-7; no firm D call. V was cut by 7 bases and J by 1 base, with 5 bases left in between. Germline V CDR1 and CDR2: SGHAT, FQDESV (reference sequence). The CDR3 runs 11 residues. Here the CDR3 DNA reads TGTGCCAGCAAAGGGTCCTACGAGCAGTACTTC. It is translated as CASKGSYEQYF.

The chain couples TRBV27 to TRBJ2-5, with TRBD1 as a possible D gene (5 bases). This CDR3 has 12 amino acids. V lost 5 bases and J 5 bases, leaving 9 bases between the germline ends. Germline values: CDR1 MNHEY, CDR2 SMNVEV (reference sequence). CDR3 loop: CASSAPGETQYF. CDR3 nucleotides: TGTGCCAGCAGTGCTCCAGGGGAGACCCAGTACTTC.

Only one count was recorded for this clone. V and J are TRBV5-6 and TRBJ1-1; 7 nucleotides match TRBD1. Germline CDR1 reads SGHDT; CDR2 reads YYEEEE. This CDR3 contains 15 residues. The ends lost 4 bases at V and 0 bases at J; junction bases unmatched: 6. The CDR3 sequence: CASSPGTVMNTEAFF. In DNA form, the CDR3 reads TGTGCCAGCAGCCCGGGGACAGTAATGAACACTGAAGCTTTCTTT. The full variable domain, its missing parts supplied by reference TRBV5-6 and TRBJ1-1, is DAGVTQSPTHLIKTRGQQVTLRCSPKSGHDTVSWYQQALGQGPQFIFQYYEEEERQRGNFPDRFSGHQFPNYSSELNVNALLLGDSALYLCASSPGTVMNTEAFFGQGTRLTVV.

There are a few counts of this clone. The CDR3 DNA reads as TGTGCCAGCAGTGAATGGGTCTACAATGAGCAGTTCTTC. Translating it yields CASSEWVYNEQFF. The V call is TRBV6-1, the J call TRBJ2-1; D unclear. Trimming left V 2 bases short and J 3 bases short, with 5 bases between. Germline V gene lookup returns CDR1 MNHNS and CDR2 SASEGT. The CDR3 consists of 13 residues.

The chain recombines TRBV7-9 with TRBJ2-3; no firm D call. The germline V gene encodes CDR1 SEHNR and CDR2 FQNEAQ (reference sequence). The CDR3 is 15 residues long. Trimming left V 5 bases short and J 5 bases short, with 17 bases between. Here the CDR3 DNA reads TGTGCCAGCAGCCCCGTTTCTAGTGATGGAGATACGCAGTATTTT. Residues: CASSPVSSDGDTQYF.